Sequencing of this T cell receptor beta chain was carried out in a study of T cell repertoires in cytomegalovirus infection. Study overall: Carrying CMV and the relevant HLA type showed in public TCR beta signatures.

One entry per CDR3 protein, called by TCRdb with MiXCR from the reads. This table holds more than 400,000 distinct CDR3 sequences, around 27% found once. The CDR3 consists of 17 residues. Germline V CDR1 and CDR2: WSHSY, SAAADI. Losses at the gene ends were 7 bases for V and 1 base for J; bases not matched to a gene: 6. The V gene is TRBV10-2, the J gene TRBJ2-2; 13 bases line up with TRBD2. The sequenced sample consisted of PBMCs. This sequence was found in a human donor in good health (CMV status not recorded). Some clones in this sample may be carry-over from other donors' samples. CDR3 sequence reads: CASISTSGRVNTGELFF. The CDR3 nucleotides are TGCGCCAGCATTTCCACTAGCGGGAGGGTGAACACCGGGGAGCTGTTTTTT.